The rows below give T cell receptor beta chains drawn from one sample of a study of T-cell reconstitution after alpha-beta-depleted transplantation in children. One entry per CDR3 protein results from TCRdb running MiXCR on the PCR reads. Of hundreds of thousands of distinct CDR3 sequences listed, around 13% are singletons. The source was PBMCs, collected before TCRalphabeta/CD19-depleted stem cell transplant. The receptors come from a girl aged 2 to 10 with congenital amegakaryocytic thrombocytopenia, due to receive a stem cell transplant. Both conserved end residues are part of each CDR3. D genes are given only for firm matches. Size is stated for part of the rows, as once, few or many counts, or as a class when the clone is expanded.

v_call,clone_size,d_call,j_call,cdr3_nt,cdr3_aa
TRBV7-3,many,NA,TRBJ2-1,TGTGCCAGCAGCAATAACCCTAAATTCTCCTACAATGAGCAGTTCTTC,CASSNNPKFSYNEQFF
TRBV28,few,NA,TRBJ2-3,TGTGCCAGCAGTTTAGGAGACAGGCGTGATACGCAGTATTTT,CASSLGDRRDTQYF
TRBV20-1,few,TRBD2,TRBJ2-1,TGCAGTGCTAGCGGCGCAGCGGGGTCAAGTGAGCAGTTCTTC,CSASGAAGSSEQFF
TRBV20-1,NA,NA,TRBJ1-1,TGCAGTGCTAGCAAGAACACTGAAGCTTTCTTT,CSASKNTEAFF
TRBV20-1,few,TRBD2,TRBJ2-5,TGCAGTAAACGCCGGGTAGCGGGAGGGCCAGAGACCCAGTACTTC,CSKRRVAGGPETQYF
TRBV12-3/TRBV12-4,many,TRBD2,TRBJ2-1,TGTGCCAGCAGTGCAGGACTAGCGGATTACAATGAGCAGTTCTTC,CASSAGLADYNEQFF
TRBV20-1,few,TRBD2,TRBJ2-5,TGCAGTGCTAGAGGTGTAGCGGGAGGGCCCCGGGAGACCCAGTACTTC,CSARGVAGGPRETQYF
TRBV30,few,TRBD2,TRBJ2-1,TGTGCCTGGAGTGTAGGAGCGGGAGACGATGAGCAGTTCTTC,CAWSVGAGDDEQFF
TRBV5-1,few,NA,TRBJ2-7,TGCGCCAGCAGCAGAGCGCAGGGGTTCAGGACCTACGAGCAGTACTTC,CASSRAQGFRTYEQYF
TRBV29-1,few,NA,TRBJ2-5,TGCAGCGTTGACGGCTCCCGGGAGACCCAGTACTTC,CSVDGSRETQYF
TRBV6-1,many,NA,TRBJ1-4,TGTGCCAGCAGCAGAGACAGGCAACGAAAACTGTTTTTT,CASSRDRQRKLFF
TRBV20-1,NA,TRBD2,TRBJ2-2,TGCAGTGCTACCTCTAGCGGGAGGACCACCGGGGAGCTGTTTTTT,CSATSSGRTTGELFF
TRBV24-1,many,TRBD1,TRBJ2-5,TGTGCCTCGCGTCGGACAGGGGAAGAGACCCAGTACTTC,CASRRTGEETQYF
TRBV24-1,few,TRBD2,TRBJ2-5,TGTGCCACCAGTCTCGGCCTAGCGGGACAAGAGACCCAGTACTTC,CATSLGLAGQETQYF
TRBV20-1,few,TRBD2,TRBJ2-1,TGCAGTGCTGGAAGCGGGAGGGCCATTACCTACAATGAGCAGTTCTTC,CSAGSGRAITYNEQFF
TRBV5-1,many,TRBD2,TRBJ2-1,TGCGCCAGCAGCTTGGGAACGCCTAGCGGGAAGAATGAGCAGTTCTTC,CASSLGTPSGKNEQFF
TRBV5-6,few,NA,TRBJ2-7,TGTGCCACCTCGACATCGTACGGTGGCTACGAGCAGTACTTC,CATSTSYGGYEQYF
TRBV19,NA,NA,TRBJ2-7,TGTGCCAGTAGTATAGACGGAAACAGGCGCACCTACGAGCAGTACTTC,CASSIDGNRRTYEQYF
TRBV4-1,many,NA,TRBJ2-3,TGCGCCAGCAGCCAAGACGTCCCCCTCACAGATACGCAGTATTTT,CASSQDVPLTDTQYF
TRBV30,many,NA,TRBJ2-3,TGTGCCTGGAGTCACCCGGGGTCTTGGTTCGTAGATACGCAGTATTTT,CAWSHPGSWFVDTQYF
TRBV7-6,few,TRBD1,TRBJ2-2,TGTGCCAGCAGCCCCGGGACAGGGAGCACCGGGGAGCTGTTTTTT,CASSPGTGSTGELFF
TRBV5-1,many,NA,TRBJ2-7,TGCGCCAGCAGCTTGGGTATCGGGGCCTACGAGCAGTACTTC,CASSLGIGAYEQYF
TRBV27,NA,NA,TRBJ2-1,TGTGCCAGCACCTTACTAGCCGTCGGCCCCTACAATGAGCAGTTCTTC,CASTLLAVGPYNEQFF
TRBV20-1,many,NA,TRBJ2-3,TGCAGCACCGGGCCGGATACAGATACGCAGTATTTT,CSTGPDTDTQYF
TRBV20-1,few,NA,TRBJ2-3,TGCAGTGCTAGAGGGGGGATACAGACAGATACGCAGTATTTT,CSARGGIQTDTQYF
TRBV11-2,few,NA,TRBJ2-7,TGTGCCAGCAGCTTAGATCTCGCGGGTTACTACGAGCAGTACTTC,CASSLDLAGYYEQYF
TRBV7-8,NA,NA,TRBJ1-2,TGTGCCAGCAGCCTCCCGGAGTCTGGCTACACCTTC,CASSLPESGYTF
TRBV6-2/TRBV6-3,NA,TRBD1,TRBJ1-5,TGTGCCAGCAATTCCGGGACAGGGTACCAGCCCCAGCATTTT,CASNSGTGYQPQHF
TRBV28,NA,TRBD2,TRBJ2-2,TGTGCCAGCAGTTTTCCCCCGGGACTAGCGGGAGTAGAGAACACCGGGGAGCTGTTTTTT,CASSFPPGLAGVENTGELFF
TRBV7-9,many,TRBD2,TRBJ2-3,TGTGCCCTTGAGGGGCTAGCGGGCCTTAGCACAGATACGCAGTATTTT,CALEGLAGLSTDTQYF
TRBV5-1,NA,NA,TRBJ1-1,TGCGCCAGCAGCTTCTCTTTGCTAAGGGGGAGCACTGAAGCTTTCTTT,CASSFSLLRGSTEAFF
TRBV6-1,many,NA,TRBJ1-2,TGTGCCAGCAGCGAGGGGGGAGGGAAGACCTATGGCTACACCTTC,CASSEGGGKTYGYTF
TRBV5-1,NA,TRBD1,TRBJ2-7,TGCGCCAGCAGCTATCCGGGACAGGATTACGAGCAGTACTTC,CASSYPGQDYEQYF
TRBV6-1,few,NA,TRBJ2-7,TGTGCCAGCAGTATCCGGGCGGATCCGTACTACGAGCAGTACTTC,CASSIRADPYYEQYF
TRBV29-1,NA,NA,TRBJ1-2,TGCAGCGCCGTGGGTGGGAGCCCCGGCTACACCTTC,CSAVGGSPGYTF
TRBV29-1,NA,TRBD2,TRBJ2-5,TGCAGCGTTGAAGATCGGGAGCGGGGTTACCAAGAGACCCAGTACTTC,CSVEDRERGYQETQYF
TRBV15,few,NA,TRBJ1-5,TGTGCCACCAGCCCACCCGGGAATCAGCCCCAGCATTTT,CATSPPGNQPQHF